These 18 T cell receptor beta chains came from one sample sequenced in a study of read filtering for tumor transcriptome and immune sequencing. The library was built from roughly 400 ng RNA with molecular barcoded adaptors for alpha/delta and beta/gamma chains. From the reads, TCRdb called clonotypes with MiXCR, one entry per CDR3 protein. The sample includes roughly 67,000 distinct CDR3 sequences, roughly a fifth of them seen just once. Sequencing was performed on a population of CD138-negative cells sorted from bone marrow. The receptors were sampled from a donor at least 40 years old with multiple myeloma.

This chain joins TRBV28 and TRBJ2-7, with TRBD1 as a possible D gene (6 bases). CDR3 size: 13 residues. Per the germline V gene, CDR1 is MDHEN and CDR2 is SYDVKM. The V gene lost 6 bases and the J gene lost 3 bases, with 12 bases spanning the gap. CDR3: CASSRQAFYEQYF. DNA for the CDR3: TGTGCCAGCAGCCGACAGGCTTTCTACGAGCAGTACTTC.

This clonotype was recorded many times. DNA for the CDR3: TGTGCCAGCATGAGACAGTTTTACACTGAAGCTTTCTTT. Its translation: CASMRQFYTEAFF. The V gene is TRBV9, the J gene TRBJ1-1; tentatively, D is TRBD1 (5 bases). V lost 6 bases to trimming and J lost 3 bases, with 12 bases between them. The CDR3 sequence is 13 residues long. The germline CDR1 and CDR2 sequences are SGDLS and YYNGEE.

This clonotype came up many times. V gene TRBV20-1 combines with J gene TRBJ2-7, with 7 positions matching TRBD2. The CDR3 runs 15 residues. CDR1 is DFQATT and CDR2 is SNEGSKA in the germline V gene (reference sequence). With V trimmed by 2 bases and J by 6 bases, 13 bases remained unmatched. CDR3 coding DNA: TGCAGTGCTAGAAAGGAACTAGCGAAAAGCTCCGAGCAGTACTTC. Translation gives CSARKELAKSSEQYF.

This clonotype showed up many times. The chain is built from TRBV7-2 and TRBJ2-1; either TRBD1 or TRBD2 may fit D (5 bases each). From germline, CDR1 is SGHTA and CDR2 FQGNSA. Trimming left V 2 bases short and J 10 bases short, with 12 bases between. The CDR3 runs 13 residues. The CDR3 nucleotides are TGTGCCAGCAGCTTAAACTGGGGGTTAGAGCAGTTCTTC. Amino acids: CASSLNWGLEQFF.

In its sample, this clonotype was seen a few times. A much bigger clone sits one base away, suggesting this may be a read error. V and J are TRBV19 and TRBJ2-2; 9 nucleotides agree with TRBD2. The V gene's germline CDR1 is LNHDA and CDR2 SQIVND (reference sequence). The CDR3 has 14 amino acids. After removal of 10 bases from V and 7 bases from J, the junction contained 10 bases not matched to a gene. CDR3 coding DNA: TGTGCCACCTCTAGCGGGGCGACCAACGGGGAGCTGTTTTTT. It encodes CATSSGATNGELFF.

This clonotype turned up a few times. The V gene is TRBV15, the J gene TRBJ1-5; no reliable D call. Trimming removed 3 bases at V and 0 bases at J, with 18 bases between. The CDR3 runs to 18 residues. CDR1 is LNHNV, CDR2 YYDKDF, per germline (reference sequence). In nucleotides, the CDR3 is TGTGCCACCAGCAGCCCTTGGTGGTTGTCTTATAGCAATCAGCCCCAGCATTTT. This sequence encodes CATSSPWWLSYSNQPQHF. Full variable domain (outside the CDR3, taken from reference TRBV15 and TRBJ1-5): DAMVIQNPRYQVTQFGKPVTLSCSQTLNHNVMYWYQQKSSQAPKLLFHYYDKDFNNEADTPDNFQSRRPNTSFCFLDIRSPGLGDTAMYLCATSSPWWLSYSNQPQHFGDGTRLSIL.

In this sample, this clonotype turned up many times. This chain's CDR3 is CASRMGSPLHF. The CDR3 DNA reads TGTGCCAGCAGAATGGGCTCACCCCTCCACTTT. This sequence joins TRBV28 and TRBJ1-6; the D is unclear. The CDR3 is 11 residues long. Between the trimmed V and J ends, which lost 6 bases and 10 bases, there was a span of 7 bases. In germline, CDR1 is MDHEN, CDR2 SYDVKM.

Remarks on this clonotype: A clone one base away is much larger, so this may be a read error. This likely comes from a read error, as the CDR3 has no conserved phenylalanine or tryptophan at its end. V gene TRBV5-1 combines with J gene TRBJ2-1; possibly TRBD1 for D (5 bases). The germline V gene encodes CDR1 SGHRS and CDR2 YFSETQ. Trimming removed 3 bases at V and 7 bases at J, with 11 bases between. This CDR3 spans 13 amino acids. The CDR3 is CASSSGARNEQFY. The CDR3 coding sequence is TGCGCCAGCAGCTCTGGGGCGAGAAATGAGCAGTTCTAC.

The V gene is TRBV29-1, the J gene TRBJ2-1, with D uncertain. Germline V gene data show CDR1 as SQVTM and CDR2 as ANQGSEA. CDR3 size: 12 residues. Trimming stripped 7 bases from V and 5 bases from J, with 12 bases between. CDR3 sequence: CSAHTGHNEQFF. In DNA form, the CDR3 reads TGCAGCGCTCATACTGGCCACAATGAGCAGTTCTTC.

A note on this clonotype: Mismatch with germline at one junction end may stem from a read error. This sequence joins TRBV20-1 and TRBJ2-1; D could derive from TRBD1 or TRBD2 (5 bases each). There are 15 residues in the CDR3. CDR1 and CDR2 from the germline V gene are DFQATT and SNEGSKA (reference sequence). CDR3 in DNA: TGCAGTGCCTCTCGGGACCCGAGGGCCTACAATGAACAGCTCTTC. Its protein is CSASRDPRAYNEQLF.

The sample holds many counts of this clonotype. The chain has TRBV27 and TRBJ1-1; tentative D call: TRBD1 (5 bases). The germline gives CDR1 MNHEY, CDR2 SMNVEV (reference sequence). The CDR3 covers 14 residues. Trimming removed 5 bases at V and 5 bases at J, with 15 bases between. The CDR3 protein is CASSPRDPGTEAFF. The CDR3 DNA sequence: TGTGCCAGCAGTCCCCGGGACCCGGGGACTGAAGCTTTCTTT.

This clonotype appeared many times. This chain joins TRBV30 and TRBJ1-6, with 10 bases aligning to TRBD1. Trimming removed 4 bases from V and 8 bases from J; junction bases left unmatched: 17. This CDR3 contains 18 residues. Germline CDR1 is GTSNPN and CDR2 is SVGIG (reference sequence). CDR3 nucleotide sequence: TGTGCCTGGAACCACCTATACGGGACAGGGGTCATTGATTCACCCCTCCACTTT. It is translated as CAWNHLYGTGVIDSPLHF.

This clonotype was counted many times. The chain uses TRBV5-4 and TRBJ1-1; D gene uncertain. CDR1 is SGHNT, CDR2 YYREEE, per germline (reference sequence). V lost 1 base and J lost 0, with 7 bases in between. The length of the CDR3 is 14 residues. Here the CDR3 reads CASSLKGMNTEAFF. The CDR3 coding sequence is TGTGCCAGCAGCTTGAAGGGAATGAACACTGAAGCTTTCTTT.

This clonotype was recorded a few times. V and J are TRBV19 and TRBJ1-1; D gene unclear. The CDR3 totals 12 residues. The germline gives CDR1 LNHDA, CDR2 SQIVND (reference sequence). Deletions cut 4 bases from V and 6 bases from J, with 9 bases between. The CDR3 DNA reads TGTGCCAGTAGTACCCGACTCGCTGAAGCTTTCTTT. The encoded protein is CASSTRLAEAFF.

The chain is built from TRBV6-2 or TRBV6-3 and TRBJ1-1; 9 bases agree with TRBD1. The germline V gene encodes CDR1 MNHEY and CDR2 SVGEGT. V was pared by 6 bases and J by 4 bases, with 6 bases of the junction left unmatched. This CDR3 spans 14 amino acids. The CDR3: CASRRTGASTEAFF. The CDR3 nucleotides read TGTGCCAGCAGACGGACAGGGGCATCCACTGAAGCTTTCTTT.

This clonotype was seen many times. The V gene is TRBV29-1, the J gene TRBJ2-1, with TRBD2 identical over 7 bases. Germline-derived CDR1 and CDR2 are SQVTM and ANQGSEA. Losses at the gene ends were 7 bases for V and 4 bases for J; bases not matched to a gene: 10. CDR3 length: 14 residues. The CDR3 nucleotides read TGCAGCGGCCGGTTCCCTAGCGGATACAATGAGCAGTTCTTC. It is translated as CSGRFPSGYNEQFF.

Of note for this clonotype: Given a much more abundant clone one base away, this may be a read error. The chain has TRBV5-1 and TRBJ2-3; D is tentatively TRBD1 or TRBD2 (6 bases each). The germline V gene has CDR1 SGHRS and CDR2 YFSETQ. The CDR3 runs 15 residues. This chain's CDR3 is CAGSLVRGRTDTQYF. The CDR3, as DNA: TGCGCCGGCAGCTTGGTCCGGGGGCGCACAGATACGCAGTATTTT.

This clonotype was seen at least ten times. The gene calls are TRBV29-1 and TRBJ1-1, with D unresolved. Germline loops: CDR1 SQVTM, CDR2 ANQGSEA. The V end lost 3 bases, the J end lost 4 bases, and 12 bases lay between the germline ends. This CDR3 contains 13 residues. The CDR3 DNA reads TGCAGCGTTGAGTATCGCTCCGGCACTGAAGCTTTCTTT. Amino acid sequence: CSVEYRSGTEAFF.